The rows below give T cell receptor beta chains drawn from one sample of a study of regulatory T cells in long-lasting Graves disease. MiXCR, run by TCRdb on the multiplex PCR reads, gives a single entry per CDR3 protein. The sample carries about 540,000 distinct CDR3 sequences, approximately 13% recorded once. These same data were also listed under a study on T cells in Graves' hyperthyroidism and ophthalmopathy.

The sample here was peripheral blood mononuclear cells (PBMCs), taken at new diagnosis, from a patient treated with antithyroid drugs. The receptors derive from a man aged 25 to 40 with Graves disease. Each CDR3 is given with its conserved first and last residue. D genes are given only for firm matches. Not every row has a clone size; where given, it reads once, few, many or a size class.

TRBD2 TRBJ2-1 many TRBV30 TGTGCCTGGAGTGTGGGAGGGAGCGGTTTTAATGAGCAGTTCTTC CAWSVGGSGFNEQFF
- TRBJ1-2 few TRBV3-1 TGTGCCAGCAGCTTCCAACAGGGACCCTATGGCTACACCTTC CASSFQQGPYGYTF
TRBD1 TRBJ1-5 few TRBV5-4 TGTGCCAGCAGCTTTCAGGGGGCAAAAGGTCAGCCCCAGCATTTT CASSFQGAKGQPQHF
TRBD1 TRBJ1-6 many TRBV6-1 TGTGCCAGCAGTGCCCAGGGGGCAAGGGATAATTCACCCCTCCACTTT CASSAQGARDNSPLHF
- TRBJ2-1 - TRBV20-1 TGCAGTGCTAGAGAAGGTAGACCCGACAATGAGCAGTTCTTC CSAREGRPDNEQFF
- TRBJ2-3 many TRBV20-1 TGCAGTACAGGAGGGCCCTTAGATACGCAGTATTTT CSTGGPLDTQYF
- TRBJ2-2 few TRBV20-1 TGCAGTGCCCTGGGGCTAGGAAGGAGCGGGGAGCTGTTTTTT CSALGLGRSGELFF
- TRBJ2-5 few TRBV19 TGTGCCAGTAGTAAGAAAGTGGGTCAAGAGACCCAGTACTTC CASSKKVGQETQYF
- TRBJ2-1 - TRBV3-1 TGTGCCAGCAGCCTTCCAGGTGGGGGGCCCGCCTACAATGAGCAGTTCTTC CASSLPGGGPAYNEQFF
- TRBJ1-2 many TRBV7-2 TGTGCCAGCAGCTTGGCAGGAGCGTATGGCTACACCTTC CASSLAGAYGYTF
- TRBJ1-1 - TRBV18 TGTGCCAGCTCACCGGTTCAGGCTATGAACACTGAAGCTTTCTTT CASSPVQAMNTEAFF
TRBD2 TRBJ2-5 many TRBV24-1 TGTGCCACCAGTGATCCCGGGAGGGAGACCCAGTACTTC CATSDPGRETQYF
- TRBJ1-1 many TRBV11-2 TGTGCCAACTCGCCGCGATGGGCGAACACTGAAGCTTTCTTT CANSPRWANTEAFF
TRBD1 TRBJ2-1 few TRBV3-1 TGTGCCAGCAGGGGCGGACAGGGGGCGCCCACTAACTCCTACAATGAGCAGTTCTTC CASRGGQGAPTNSYNEQFF